These 25 T cell receptor delta chains share one sample of origin, sequenced in a study of Vδ1+ human thymocytes. General study points: In the thymus, TRG and TRD repertoires looked highly polyclonal with Gaussian CDR3 lengths.

The template was reverse-transcribed extracted RNA. CDR3 amplicons came from multiplex PCR with pooled V-gene forward and constant-region reverse primers. TCRdb fed the multiplex PCR reads to CATT. The table records about 55,000 delta-chain clones, around 15% of them present only once. Which antigens these TCRs recognize remains unknown. The sample was Vdelta1+ gamma-delta thymocytes from the thymus. As to subset: FACS-sorted CD3+ TCRalphabeta- TCRVdelta1+ TCRVdelta2- thymocytes. The source is a boy in the first two years of life who had congenital heart surgery.

V is TRDV1 and J is TRDJ1; D is unresolved. The CDR3 runs 16 residues. The V and J ends lost 4 bases and 2 bases respectively, with 17 bases between them. Germline assignment: CDR1 TSWWSYY and CDR2 QGS. Here the CDR3 reads CALGASALWSTDKLIF. CDR3 DNA: TGTGCTCTTGGGGCCTCGGCCCTATGGTCTACCGATAAACTCATCTTT.

The J gene is TRDJ1, the V gene TRDV1; D tentatively fits TRDD2 or TRDD3 (5 bases each). V was clipped by 0 bases and J by 11 bases, with 25 bases between them. CDR3 length equals 17 residues. Germline CDR1 reads TSWWSYY; CDR2 reads QGS. For the CDR3, the DNA is TGTGCTCTTGGGGAACTAAATCCCTACTTCCCTTGTATGGGGCTCATCTTT. It encodes CALGELNPYFPCMGLIF.

This clone was seen more than once but under ten times. Just one base apart from a much larger clone, this may be a read error. Other DNA sequences within the sample encode an identical CDR3. The rearrangement links TRDV2 to TRDJ2, with D unclear. This CDR3 is built from 14 residues. The V gene's germline CDR1 is GEAIGNYY and CDR2 EKD. The CDR3 region has the DNA TGTGCCTGTGACACGCGTGCTTTGACAGCACAGCTCTTCTTT. Translation gives CACDTRALTAQLFF.

This clone was found a few times. The genes are TRDV1 and TRDJ1; 7 nucleotides agree with TRDD3. Looked up from germline, CDR1 is TSWWSYY and CDR2 is QGS. The CDR3 contains 21 residues. Trimming at V came to 1 base and at J to 0 bases, leaving 20 bases not matched to a gene. In DNA form, the CDR3 reads TGTGCTCTTGGGGAACAAGCTCTACTCATGTACTGGGGCAAGCACACCGATAAACTCATCTTT. Its translation: CALGEQALLMYWGKHTDKLIF.

This clone has just a few counts. The chain carries TRDV1 and TRDJ1; no clear D. V gave up 3 bases and J gave up 1 base, with 12 bases separating them. The CDR3 is made up of 15 amino acids. The germline gives CDR1 TSWWSYY, CDR2 QGS. CDR3: CALGESPTRTDKLIF. CDR3 DNA: TGTGCTCTTGGGGAGTCTCCAACCCGCACCGATAAACTCATCTTT.

This clone was found a few times. V gene TRDV1 combines with J gene TRDJ1, with 11 bases aligning to TRDD3. The germline V gene has CDR1 TSWWSYY and CDR2 QGS. The length of the CDR3 is 23 residues. Germline trimming cut 0 bases from V and 0 bases from J; bases unmatched to any gene: 21. CDR3 DNA sequence: TGTGCTCTTGGGGAACTAGCCGTAAGCGGTTCTGGGGGATACACCTTCCACACCGATAAACTCATCTTT. Residues: CALGELAVSGSGGYTFHTDKLIF.

The V call is TRDV1, the J call TRDJ1; unclear D gene. The CDR3 covers 13 residues. Germline V gene sequence: CDR1 TSWWSYY, CDR2 QGS. V was clipped by 5 bases and J by 2 bases, with 9 bases between them. The CDR3, as DNA: TGTGCTCTTGGGTCCCCCACGACCGATAAACTCATCTTT. Amino acids: CALGSPTTDKLIF.

J is TRDJ1 and V is TRDV1; 9 positions agree with TRDD3. V lost 0 bases and J lost 0; bases outside the gene matches: 8. The germline V gene encodes CDR1 TSWWSYY and CDR2 QGS. CDR3 length: 18 amino acids. The CDR3 DNA is TGTGCTCTTGGGGAACTCGAACTGGGGGACGAGTACACCGATAAACTCATCTTT. Residues: CALGELELGDEYTDKLIF.

This chain links TRDV1 with TRDJ1, with D perhaps TRDD2 or TRDD3 (6 bases each). The germline CDR1 and CDR2 sequences are TSWWSYY and QGS. The germline V and J ends were trimmed by 9 bases and 2 bases, with 25 bases remaining between them. The CDR3 is made up of 17 amino acids. CDR3 DNA: TGTGCTCTCAGGTCCTACTGGTCTGGGGATCCTACCGATAAACTCATCTTT. Its protein is CALRSYWSGDPTDKLIF.

The chain couples TRDV1 to TRDJ1; D is unresolved. The germline CDR1 and CDR2 sequences are TSWWSYY and QGS. CDR3 length: 13 residues. With 4 bases removed from V and 6 bases from J, the gap between germline ends came to 12 bases. The CDR3 region has the DNA TGTGCTCTTGGGGGGCTTTCTACGCATAAACTCATCTTT. It is translated as CALGGLSTHKLIF.

V usage is TRDV1 and J usage is TRDJ1; a possible D gene is TRDD2 (7 bases). Germline V lookup: CDR1 TSWWSYY, CDR2 QGS. CDR3 length: 18 residues. The V end was cut by 4 bases, the J end by 1 base, with 22 bases between. CDR3 region: CALGVFFLRGGSTDKLIF. The DNA of the CDR3 is TGTGCTCTTGGGGTGTTTTTCCTACGTGGGGGCTCCACCGATAAACTCATCTTT.

V gene TRDV1 combines with J gene TRDJ1, with 12 bases fitting TRDD3. Germline values: CDR1 TSWWSYY, CDR2 QGS. J was trimmed by 0 bases and V by 6 bases; bases with no gene match: 23. This CDR3 has 22 amino acids. The chain's CDR3 is CALGPLSGSWGIRPFDTDKLIF. DNA for the CDR3: TGTGCTCTTGGCCCCCTCTCAGGGTCCTGGGGGATACGGCCTTTTGACACCGATAAACTCATCTTT.

This clone was found once. The V gene is TRDV1, the J gene TRDJ1; 10 bases match TRDD3. The V and J ends lost 3 bases and 7 bases, in that order; junction bases with no gene match: 23. This CDR3 is 20 amino acids long. From germline, CDR1 is TSWWSYY and CDR2 QGS. The chain's CDR3 is CALGDLGLPFWGIDAGKLIF. CDR3 DNA sequence: TGTGCTCTTGGGGACCTTGGGCTACCTTTCTGGGGGATAGACGCGGGTAAACTCATCTTT.

This clone was picked up a small number of times. V gene TRDV1 combines with J gene TRDJ1; 10 positions match TRDD3. This CDR3 is 21 amino acids long. Trimming removed 0 bases from V and 0 bases from J; junction bases left unmatched: 16. Per the germline V gene, CDR1 is TSWWSYY and CDR2 is QGS. This CDR3 is CALGELYPMLGDMGYTDKLIF. The CDR3 DNA reads as TGTGCTCTTGGGGAACTCTATCCTATGCTGGGGGATATGGGGTACACCGATAAACTCATCTTT.

This clone was detected a few times. This sequence joins TRDV1 and TRDJ1; 9 bases map to TRDD2. The length of the CDR3 is 21 residues. CDR1 and CDR2 (germline): TSWWSYY, QGS. Unmatched junction bases numbered 18, after V lost 0 bases and J lost 1 base. CDR3 sequence (DNA): TGTGCTCTTGGGGAACTTAGATACCTTCCTACCCTTCTATACCCCACCGATAAACTCATCTTT. This encodes CALGELRYLPTLLYPTDKLIF.

The chain employs TRDV1 and TRDJ1; 13 bases agree with TRDD3. The CDR3 extends over 22 amino acids. The junction had 19 bases not matched to a gene; V was cut back by 0 bases and J by 3 bases. CDR1 and CDR2 (germline): TSWWSYY, QGS. The CDR3 loop reads CALGELWLLPLLLGDTADKLIF. The CDR3, as DNA: TGTGCTCTTGGGGAACTATGGCTACTCCCACTCCTACTGGGGGATACGGCCGATAAACTCATCTTT.

This clone was detected only a few times. The chain links TRDV1 to TRDJ1, with TRDD3 matching 8 bases. The CDR3 totals 22 residues. The V segment lost 0 bases and the J segment 1 base; nucleotides outside the gene matches: 22. From germline, CDR1 is TSWWSYY and CDR2 QGS. The DNA for the CDR3 is TGTGCTCTTGGGGAACTTAGGCGACGTGTCATGTCTGGGGGAGAAATCACCGATAAACTCATCTTT. As protein: CALGELRRRVMSGGEITDKLIF.

The chain links TRDV1 to TRDJ1; D unclear. The CDR3 sequence is 14 residues long. Per the germline V gene, CDR1 is TSWWSYY and CDR2 is QGS. Deletions cut 1 base from V and 10 bases from J, with 16 bases between. Here the CDR3 reads CALGEPRLTRGLIF. CDR3 in DNA: TGTGCTCTTGGGGAACCAAGATTGACCCGTGGACTCATCTTT.

This clone has more than one count but fewer than ten. This chain uses TRDV1 with TRDJ1; 8 bases map to TRDD3. J gave up 2 bases and V 5 bases, and 13 bases lay outside the gene matches. CDR3 length: 17 residues. The germline gives CDR1 TSWWSYY, CDR2 QGS. CDR3 residues: CALGNLSTGDTTDKLIF. CDR3 in DNA: TGTGCTCTTGGGAACTTGTCCACCGGGGATACAACCGATAAACTCATCTTT.

This clone has just a few counts. This rearrangement joins TRDV1 to TRDJ1, with 10 bases lining up with TRDD3. This CDR3 has 23 amino acids. Germline V lookup: CDR1 TSWWSYY, CDR2 QGS. With V trimmed by 1 base and J by 0 bases, 23 bases remained unmatched. The CDR3 reads CALGEPAFSSTGGWAGYTDKLIF. The DNA of the CDR3 is TGTGCTCTTGGGGAACCGGCCTTCTCCTCCACTGGGGGATGGGCGGGGTACACCGATAAACTCATCTTT.

The chain is built from TRDV1 and TRDJ1; 10 bases line up with TRDD3. Germline values: CDR1 TSWWSYY, CDR2 QGS. The CDR3 extends over 18 amino acids. V lost 2 bases, J lost 5 bases, and 14 bases stayed unmatched. CDR3 sequence reads: CALGESSLYWGISDKLIF. CDR3 nucleotide sequence: TGTGCTCTTGGGGAATCTTCCCTGTACTGGGGGATTAGTGATAAACTCATCTTT.

V and J are TRDV1 and TRDJ1, with 12 bases that match TRDD3. The CDR3 consists of 21 residues. The V gene end was trimmed by 4 bases and the J gene end by 0 bases; junction bases not matched to a gene: 18. Germline CDR1 and CDR2: TSWWSYY and QGS. Here the CDR3 reads CALGVPFESTGGYPYTDKLIF. The CDR3 coding sequence is TGTGCTCTTGGGGTACCTTTCGAATCGACTGGGGGATACCCGTACACCGATAAACTCATCTTT.

The chain uses TRDV1 and TRDJ1; 7 positions agree with TRDD3. V was pared by 0 bases and J by 1 base, with 20 bases of the junction left unmatched. The CDR3 consists of 21 residues. CDR1 is TSWWSYY, CDR2 QGS, per germline. This chain's CDR3 is CALGELTLPLLLGLSTDKLIF. The CDR3 region has the DNA TGTGCTCTTGGGGAACTAACCCTACCCCTTTTACTGGGGCTCTCCACCGATAAACTCATCTTT.

The rearrangement uses TRDV1 and TRDJ1; TRDD3 agrees at 12 bases. Trimming at V came to 5 bases and at J to 7 bases, leaving 14 bases not matched to a gene. Germline V gene sequence: CDR1 TSWWSYY, CDR2 QGS. The CDR3 is made up of 17 amino acids. The CDR3 nucleotides read TGTGCTCTTGGGACACACGCAGTACTGGGGGATACCTGTAAACTCATCTTT. This sequence encodes CALGTHAVLGDTCKLIF.

The genes are TRDV1 and TRDJ1, with 11 bases that match TRDD3. The CDR3 spans 18 residues. J lost 4 bases, V lost 2 bases, and 12 bases had no gene match. From germline, CDR1 is TSWWSYY and CDR2 QGS. CDR3 nucleotide sequence: TGTGCTCTTGGGGAAATGTGGTCCACTGGGGGATATAGCGATAAACTCATCTTT. Translation: CALGEMWSTGGYSDKLIF.